The 14 T cell receptor beta chains given below trace back to one sample, sequenced in a study of CD8 T cells in Susac syndrome. Random hexamers were used to reverse transcribe 0.5 to 1 ug of RNA. TCRdb independently ran MiXCR on the immunoSEQ multiplex PCR reads; one entry per CDR3 protein. The data contain some 68,000 distinct CDR3 sequences, 93% of them seen just once; the ten biggest clones take up less than 0.16%. Material for sequencing was CD4+ T cells from PBMCs. The receptors originated from a human donor with Susac syndrome.

V usage is TRBV20-1 and J usage is TRBJ2-1, with D possibly TRBD1 on 6 matching bases. Trimming removed 0 bases at V and 1 base at J, with 7 bases between. The length of the CDR3 is 14 residues. From germline, CDR1 is DFQATT and CDR2 SNEGSKA (reference sequence). The CDR3 region is CSARDRGSYNEQFF. Here the CDR3 DNA reads TGCAGTGCTAGAGACAGGGGATCCTACAATGAGCAGTTCTTC.

The chain carries TRBV5-1 and TRBJ2-7; TRBD2 matches at 7 bases. V was clipped by 1 base and J by 5 bases; unmatched bases: 6. The CDR3 contains 14 residues. The germline gives CDR1 SGHRS, CDR2 YFSETQ. The CDR3 bases are TGCGCCAGCAGCTTGCGCGGGGGTATGGACGAGCAGTACTTC. Protein product: CASSLRGGMDEQYF.

This clonotype was detected only once. This rearrangement joins TRBV9 to TRBJ1-6, with D possibly being TRBD1 (6 bases). Germline assignment: CDR1 SGDLS and CDR2 YYNGEE. Trimming stripped 0 bases from V and 7 bases from J, with 11 bases between. The CDR3 spans 15 residues. CDR3 nucleotide sequence: TGTGCCAGCAGCGTAGGACAGGCCCGCAATTCACCCCTCCACTTT. This encodes CASSVGQARNSPLHF.

Written as DNA, the CDR3 is TGTGCCAGCAGCTCCCCAACAGGGGACATTCAGTACTTC. Translation: CASSSPTGDIQYF. The V gene is TRBV11-2, the J gene TRBJ2-4, with 7 bases fitting TRBD1. J was trimmed by 8 bases and V by 4 bases; bases with no gene match: 5. Germline V lookup: CDR1 SGHAT, CDR2 FQNNGV. There are 13 residues in the CDR3.

This clonotype came up once. V usage is TRBV5-4 and J usage is TRBJ2-2; possible D gene TRBD2, 6 bases. This CDR3 has 16 amino acids. Germline loops: CDR1 SGHNT, CDR2 YYREEE (reference sequence). Trimming pared 5 bases from V and 1 base from J, leaving 15 bases between. The CDR3 protein is CASRDSGTRNTGELFF. The CDR3 nucleotides read TGTGCCAGCAGGGATAGCGGAACTAGGAACACCGGGGAGCTGTTTTTT. Looking up the rest from reference TRBV5-4 and TRBJ2-2 gives the full variable domain: ETGVTQSPTHLIKTRGQQVTLRCSSQSGHNTVSWYQQALGQGPQFIFQYYREEENGRGNFPPRFSGLQFPNYSSELNVNALELDDSALYLCASRDSGTRNTGELFFGEGSRLTVL.

J is TRBJ2-2 and V is TRBV3-1; D might be TRBD2 (5 bases). The CDR3 extends over 14 amino acids. Germline CDR1 and CDR2: LGHDT and YNNKEL (reference sequence). Trimming took 4 bases from V and 4 from J, leaving 10 bases between them. CDR3 residues: CASSLPGSTGELFF. The CDR3 DNA reads as TGTGCCAGCAGCCTTCCGGGGAGCACCGGGGAGCTGTTTTTT. Supplemented by reference TRBV3-1 and TRBJ2-2, the full variable domain reads DTAVSQTPKYLVTQMGNDKSIKCEQNLGHDTMYWYKQDSKKFLKIMFSYNNKELIINETVPNRFSPKSPDKAHLNLHINSLELGDSAVYFCASSLPGSTGELFFGEGSRLTVL.

The V call is TRBV5-1, the J call TRBJ2-7; 9 nucleotides line up with TRBD1. Germline assignment: CDR1 SGHRS and CDR2 YFSETQ. The CDR3 spans 20 residues. Losses at the gene ends were 0 bases for V and 0 bases for J; bases not matched to a gene: 16. CDR3 DNA: TGCGCCAGCAGCTTGGAGACGAGGACAGGGGATGTCTGGGGCTCCTACGAGCAGTACTTC. Its protein is CASSLETRTGDVWGSYEQYF.

V and J are TRBV20-1 and TRBJ1-4, with D perhaps matching TRBD1 (6 bases). The germline V gene encodes CDR1 DFQATT and CDR2 SNEGSKA (reference sequence). V lost 2 bases and J 7 bases, leaving 14 bases between the germline ends. There are 14 residues in the CDR3. The CDR3 reads CSARPQGTGEKLFF. The CDR3 nucleotides read TGCAGTGCTAGACCACAGGGAACGGGTGAAAAACTGTTTTTT.

A note on this clonotype: Compared with germline, one end of the junction differs, possibly owing to a read error. The chain uses TRBV3-1 and TRBJ2-3; TRBD2 matches 9 bases. CDR1 and CDR2 from the germline V gene are LGHDT and YNNKEL (reference sequence). CDR3 size: 18 residues. CDR3 residues: CASSQDESAGGLTDAQYF. In nucleotides, the CDR3 is TGTGCCAGCAGCCAAGATGAATCAGCGGGGGGACTCACAGATGCGCAGTATTTT.

A single count supports this clonotype. This chain uses TRBV3-1 with TRBJ2-7, with D perhaps being TRBD1 or TRBD2 (6 bases each). Trimming left V 4 bases short and J 6 bases short, with 19 bases between. Looked up from germline, CDR1 is LGHDT and CDR2 is YNNKEL (reference sequence). This CDR3 comprises 15 residues. The CDR3 loop is CASSPRDLRGAEQYF. The CDR3 coding sequence is TGTGCCAGCAGCCCGCGGGACCTAAGGGGGGCCGAGCAGTACTTC.

V is TRBV27 and J is TRBJ2-7, with TRBD2 as a possible D gene (6 bases). CDR3 length: 15 amino acids. Germline assignment: CDR1 MNHEY and CDR2 SMNVEV (reference sequence). Trimming took 2 bases from V and 4 from J, leaving 15 bases between them. Written as DNA, the CDR3 is TGTGCCAGCAGTTTACGCCGGGGGACTCCTTACGAGCAGTACTTC. Protein sequence: CASSLRRGTPYEQYF.

This rearrangement joins TRBV20-1 to TRBJ2-7; D might be TRBD1 (7 bases). The CDR3 covers 14 residues. V gave up 1 base and J gave up 2 bases, with 12 bases separating them. Germline V gene data show CDR1 as DFQATT and CDR2 as SNEGSKA (reference sequence). The CDR3: CSARGGTAPYEQYF. As DNA, the CDR3 is TGCAGTGCTAGAGGCGGGACAGCTCCCTACGAGCAGTACTTC.

The chain links TRBV18 to TRBJ2-5; D is perhaps TRBD2 (5 bases). Per the germline V gene, CDR1 is KGHSH and CDR2 is LQKENI. The CDR3 consists of 14 residues. V lost 3 bases and J lost 0, with 8 bases in between. CDR3 amino acids: CASSPFGDQETQYF. CDR3 DNA sequence: TGTGCCAGCTCACCCTTCGGGGACCAAGAGACCCAGTACTTC. The variable domain in full, with the rest retrieved from reference TRBV18 and TRBJ2-5, is NAGVMQNPRHLVRRRGQEARLRCSPMKGHSHVYWYRQLPEEGLKFMVYLQKENIIDESGMPKERFSAEFPKEGPSILRIQQVVRGDSAAYFCASSPFGDQETQYFGPGTRLLVL.

The chain is built from TRBV11-2 and TRBJ2-7; D not resolved. Germline lookup yields CDR1 SGHAT and CDR2 FQNNGV. This CDR3 has 16 residues. Deletions cut 5 bases from V and 5 bases from J, with 22 bases between. The CDR3: CASSPLNLRWLNEQYF. CDR3 nucleotide sequence: TGTGCCAGCAGCCCTCTGAACCTCCGCTGGCTTAACGAGCAGTACTTC.